The rows below give T cell receptor beta chains drawn from one sample of a study of radiotherapy plus CTLA-4 blockade in lung cancer. Only in-frame clones appear in the TCRdb table, and some are missing; sequencing was by immunoSEQ multiplex PCR. In the table there are about 88,000 clones, about two thirds of which are singletons. This specimen consisted of peripheral blood, obtained from a patient treated with radiotherapy plus ipilimumab. Receptors originate from a human donor with non-small cell lung cancer that progressed on radiotherapy plus ipilimumab. The CDR3 runs from the conserved cysteine through the conserved F or W. D genes are given only for firm matches. Not all rows give a size; the values are once, few, many and, for expanded clones, a class.

abundance	j_gene	d_gene	v_gene	CDR3aa	CDR3nt
.	TRBJ2-3	TRBD2	TRBV10-3	CAINPSGRRTDTQYF	TGTGCCATCAACCCTAGCGGGAGACGCACAGATACGCAGTATTTT
.	TRBJ1-2	.	TRBV6-5	CASRIGRGGYTF	TGTGCCAGCAGGATTGGCCGGGGCGGCTACACCTTC
.	TRBJ2-3	TRBD1	TRBV27	CASSEGQGLTDTQYF	TGTGCCAGCAGCGAGGGACAGGGCCTCACAGATACGCAGTATTTT
.	TRBJ2-6	.	TRBV18	CASSPNVHSGANVLTF	TGTGCCAGCTCACCAAACGTCCACTCTGGGGCCAACGTCCTGACTTTC
.	TRBJ1-2	TRBD1	TRBV6-5	CASSLGGNGYTF	TGTGCCAGCAGCCTAGGGGGCAATGGCTACACCTTC
.	TRBJ2-7	TRBD2	TRBV6-1	CASSEEASGGHQVIQQYF	TGTGCCAGCAGTGAAGAAGCTAGCGGGGGCCACCAGGTAATCCAGCAGTACTTC
.	TRBJ1-5	TRBD1	TRBV4-1	CASSQEGGQGYQPQHF	TGCGCCAGCAGCCAAGAGGGGGGACAGGGTTATCAGCCCCAGCATTTT
.	TRBJ1-6	.	TRBV19	CASTPGSLGGSPLHF	TGTGCCAGTACCCCAGGCTCCCTTGGAGGTTCACCCCTCCACTTT
few	TRBJ2-5	.	TRBV19	CASSIDGQETQYF	TGTGCCAGTAGTATAGACGGACAAGAGACCCAGTACTTC
.	TRBJ2-7	TRBD1	TRBV9	CASSVGDRGRYEQYF	TGTGCCAGCAGCGTAGGGGACAGGGGGAGGTACGAGCAGTACTTC
.	TRBJ2-7	.	TRBV9	CASSAEGTPYEQYF	TGTGCCAGCAGCGCGGAGGGGACCCCCTACGAGCAGTACTTC
.	TRBJ2-2	.	TRBV30	CAWSLGGSGELFF	TGTGCCTGGAGTTTGGGGGGCTCCGGGGAGCTGTTTTTT
few	TRBJ1-1	.	TRBV6-5	CASSTLERDTEAFF	TGTGCCAGCAGTACCCTTGAGAGGGACACTGAAGCTTTCTTT